This is a list of T cell receptor beta chains from one sample in a study of T-cell reconstitution after alpha-beta-depleted transplantation in children. TCRdb processed the PCR reads anew with MiXCR; each CDR3 protein has one entry. The profile covers 280,000 or so distinct CDR3 sequences, with about 9.9% appearing a single time and 23% taken by the ten largest. Sequencing was performed on peripheral blood, taken 180 days after TCRalphabeta/CD19-depleted stem cell transplant. These receptors came from a male patient aged 2-15 years who had a stem cell transplant for chronic granulomatous disease, so the T cells may come from the graft donor. CDR3s include the opening cysteine and the closing phenylalanine or tryptophan. Fields, in order: CDR3 DNA, CDR3 protein, clone size, D gene, J gene, CDR3 length, V gene. The D gene is left open where the match is weak. The listing skips clone size in some rows; elsewhere it reads once, few, many or a size class.

DNA: TGTGCCAGCTCACCTCTTACGGGATACGAGCAGTACTTC
CDR3: CASSPLTGYEQYF
size: few
D: -
J: TRBJ2-7
length: 13
V: TRBV18

DNA: TGCAGCGTTAATGGACAGGTTTCCTACAATGAGCAGTTCTTC
CDR3: CSVNGQVSYNEQFF
size: many
D: TRBD1
J: TRBJ2-1
length: 14
V: TRBV29-1

DNA: TGTGCCAGCAGCTACCCCGGCAGGGCCTACGAGCAGTACTTC
CDR3: CASSYPGRAYEQYF
size: many
D: -
J: TRBJ2-7
length: 14
V: TRBV7-6

DNA: TGTGCCAGCAGCGTAGTGAGCGGCGCGAACACCGGGGAGCTGTTTTTT
CDR3: CASSVVSGANTGELFF
size: many
D: -
J: TRBJ2-2
length: 16
V: TRBV9

DNA: TGTGCCAGCAGTGAGGGCCTAGACACCGGGGAGCTGTTTTTT
CDR3: CASSEGLDTGELFF
size: many
D: -
J: TRBJ2-2
length: 14
V: TRBV6-1

DNA: TGCGCCAGCAGCCAAGTATTCGGGGGGCCAAACACCGGGGAGCTGTTTTTT
CDR3: CASSQVFGGPNTGELFF
size: many
D: -
J: TRBJ2-2
length: 17
V: TRBV4-3

DNA: TGTTCCAGCTCCCAAGGTTGGGCTGGGGCCAACGTCCTGACTTTC
CDR3: CSSSQGWAGANVLTF
size: -
D: -
J: TRBJ2-6
length: 15
V: TRBV18

DNA: TGCAGTCCCGGGACTAGCGGGTACAATGAGCAGTTCTTC
CDR3: CSPGTSGYNEQFF
size: many
D: TRBD2
J: TRBJ2-1
length: 13
V: TRBV20-1

DNA: TGTGCCAGCAGCTTGACACAGGGTATGAACACTGAAGCTTTCTTT
CDR3: CASSLTQGMNTEAFF
size: -
D: -
J: TRBJ1-1
length: 15
V: TRBV5-4

DNA: TGTGCCAGCAGCCAAGGCATCAATCAGCCCCAGCATTTT
CDR3: CASSQGINQPQHF
size: many
D: -
J: TRBJ1-5
length: 13
V: TRBV4-2

DNA: TGTGCCAGCAGTTTCCGGACTAGCGGGGTCAATGAGCAGTTCTTC
CDR3: CASSFRTSGVNEQFF
size: -
D: TRBD2
J: TRBJ2-1
length: 15
V: TRBV12-3/TRBV12-4

DNA: TGCGCCAGCAGCTTGAAAAGGTTACAGGACAATGAGCAGTTCTTC
CDR3: CASSLKRLQDNEQFF
size: many
D: -
J: TRBJ2-1
length: 15
V: TRBV5-1

DNA: TGCAGCGCCCCCGTCGGCGGGGGGCCGTTCAATGAGCAGTTCTTC
CDR3: CSAPVGGGPFNEQFF
size: many
D: TRBD2
J: TRBJ2-1
length: 15
V: TRBV20-1

DNA: TGTGCCAGCAGCTTAATCGCCGCCAGACTTGCAGATACGCAGTATTTT
CDR3: CASSLIAARLADTQYF
size: many
D: -
J: TRBJ2-3
length: 16
V: TRBV7-6

DNA: TGTGCCAGCAGCTTATTTCAGGGACCCTCCAACGAGCAGTACTTC
CDR3: CASSLFQGPSNEQYF
size: many
D: -
J: TRBJ2-7
length: 15
V: TRBV7-8

DNA: TGTGCCAGCAAGGCGGGGATTAATGAGCAGTTCTTC
CDR3: CASKAGINEQFF
size: many
D: -
J: TRBJ2-1
length: 12
V: TRBV28

DNA: TGTGCCAGCTCACCAAGGGACAAAACTAATAGCAATCAGCCCCAGCATTTT
CDR3: CASSPRDKTNSNQPQHF
size: few
D: -
J: TRBJ1-5
length: 17
V: TRBV18

DNA: TGCGCCAGCAGCCAAGGAGTTAAGCAGCCCCAGCATTTT
CDR3: CASSQGVKQPQHF
size: few
D: -
J: TRBJ1-5
length: 13
V: TRBV4-3

DNA: TGTGCCAGCAGCGTAGGTGCTAGCGGGGAAGAGACCCAGTACTTC
CDR3: CASSVGASGEETQYF
size: many
D: TRBD2
J: TRBJ2-5
length: 15
V: TRBV9

DNA: TGTGCCAGCAGCCGTTTGGATGAGCAGTTCTTC
CDR3: CASSRLDEQFF
size: many
D: -
J: TRBJ2-1
length: 11
V: TRBV5-5

DNA: TGTGCCAGCAGTTTATCCCCCGGGTTCACTAACTATGGCTACACCTTC
CDR3: CASSLSPGFTNYGYTF
size: -
D: -
J: TRBJ1-2
length: 16
V: TRBV12-3/TRBV12-4

DNA: TGCAGCGTATTAACAGGGGGATCGTACAATGAGCAGTTCTTC
CDR3: CSVLTGGSYNEQFF
size: many
D: TRBD1
J: TRBJ2-1
length: 14
V: TRBV29-1

DNA: TGTGCCAGCAGTCCAATTACCGGGGTTGGGTACGAGCAGTACTTC
CDR3: CASSPITGVGYEQYF
size: -
D: -
J: TRBJ2-7
length: 15
V: TRBV28

DNA: TGTGCCAGCAGTTTTGGTTGGCTGATGGGCCCCGGGAACACCGGGGAGCTGTTTTTT
CDR3: CASSFGWLMGPGNTGELFF
size: many
D: -
J: TRBJ2-2
length: 19
V: TRBV27

DNA: TGTGCCAGCAGGTCCGGGACTAGCGCCTACAATGAGCAGTTCTTC
CDR3: CASRSGTSAYNEQFF
size: -
D: TRBD2
J: TRBJ2-1
length: 15
V: TRBV7-2

DNA: TGTGCCAGCTCACCACTGGCCTACGAGCAGTACTTC
CDR3: CASSPLAYEQYF
size: many
D: -
J: TRBJ2-7
length: 12
V: TRBV18

DNA: TGCAGCGTTGACCGGGACGGAACCTACGAGCAGTACTTC
CDR3: CSVDRDGTYEQYF
size: many
D: -
J: TRBJ2-7
length: 13
V: TRBV29-1

DNA: TGTGCCAGCAGTGAATTCCGGCGGGGGCTTATCACAGATACGCAGTATTTT
CDR3: CASSEFRRGLITDTQYF
size: few
D: -
J: TRBJ2-3
length: 17
V: TRBV2

DNA: TGCAGTGCGGCTAGCTCTGGAAACACCATATATTTT
CDR3: CSAASSGNTIYF
size: many
D: -
J: TRBJ1-3
length: 12
V: TRBV20-1

DNA: TGTGCCAGCAGCACGGGACAGGAACACCAAGAGACCCAGTACTTC
CDR3: CASSTGQEHQETQYF
size: many
D: TRBD1
J: TRBJ2-5
length: 15
V: TRBV7-2

DNA: TGCAGTGCTAGAGAACCCCCCCTGGGGGACGAGCAGTACTTC
CDR3: CSAREPPLGDEQYF
size: many
D: -
J: TRBJ2-7
length: 14
V: TRBV20-1

DNA: TGCAGTGCTAGGATGGACAGGGCTTTCGAGCAGTACTTC
CDR3: CSARMDRAFEQYF
size: many
D: TRBD1
J: TRBJ2-7
length: 13
V: TRBV20-1

DNA: TGTGCCAGCAGTTTGGGACAGGGCGTGACTAAGACCCAGTACTTC
CDR3: CASSLGQGVTKTQYF
size: many
D: TRBD1
J: TRBJ2-5
length: 15
V: TRBV12-3/TRBV12-4